These T cell receptor beta chains were read from a single sample in a study of blood T cell repertoires in COVID-19. The repertoire was sequenced with immunoSEQ multiplex PCR; TCRdb's copy has only in-frame clones and lacks some. Among about 110,000 clones, over 75% were seen once, and the ten largest hold approximately 7%. Material: peripheral blood. Receptors originate from a woman between 45 and 60 years old with acute or convalescent COVID-19. Each CDR3 is given with its conserved first and last residue. The D gene is left open where the match is weak.

d_call,v_call,j_call,cdr3_aa,cdr3_nt
-,TRBV12-3/TRBV12-4,TRBJ1-2,CASRYNEYGYTF,TGTGCCAGCAGGTACAATGAATATGGCTACACCTTC
-,TRBV7-9,TRBJ1-1,CASSFFLGQNTEAFF,TGTGCCAGCAGCTTCTTTTTGGGCCAAAACACTGAAGCTTTCTTT
-,TRBV27,TRBJ1-5,CASSSAGYSNQPQHF,TGTGCCAGCAGTTCTGCGGGGTATAGCAATCAGCCCCAGCATTTT
TRBD1,TRBV3-1/TRBV3-2,TRBJ2-3,CASSPRQGGLKDTQYF,TGTGCCAGCAGCCCTCGACAGGGTGGTCTTAAAGATACGCAGTATTTT
-,TRBV5-8,TRBJ2-3,CASSFGGTDTQYF,TGTGCCAGCAGCTTCGGGGGCACAGATACGCAGTATTTT
-,TRBV30,TRBJ1-5,CAWSGTDQPQHF,TGTGCCTGGAGTGGAACAGATCAGCCCCAGCATTTT
TRBD1,TRBV27,TRBJ1-4,CASSSRGRFYEKLFF,TGTGCCAGCAGTTCCAGGGGGCGCTTTTATGAAAAACTGTTTTTT
-,TRBV6-6,TRBJ1-2,CASSSQAIYGYTF,TGTGCCAGCAGTTCCCAGGCGATCTATGGCTACACCTTC
-,TRBV18,TRBJ1-1,CASSHDRMNTEAFF,TGTGCCAGCTCACACGACAGGATGAACACTGAAGCTTTCTTT
-,TRBV2,TRBJ1-2,CASSELRGQGYTF,TGTGCCAGCAGTGAACTGCGGGGGCAAGGCTACACCTTC